This TCR beta chain was observed in a study of cytomegalovirus exposure and HLA in healthy donors. Study results and caveats: Researchers catalogued approximately 170 TCR beta chains as cytomegalovirus-associated. Among CMV-associated TCR beta chains, most appeared HLA-restricted in a later analysis.

As concerns this clone: Its antigen is undetermined.

The V and J ends lost 7 bases and 6 bases, in that order; junction bases with no gene match: 12. CDR1 and CDR2 from the germline V gene are SGHVS and FQNEAQ. The CDR3 is 15 amino acids. Primers included in the PCR were 60 Vbeta and 13 Jbeta primers. The assay was immunoSEQ multiplex PCR, and TCRdb's table has in-frame clones only and misses some. The table includes 150,000 to 180,000 clones, 75% to 85% detected once. The chain carries TRBV7-8 and TRBJ1-1, with 9 nucleotides matching TRBD1. The clonotype comes from a woman aged 40 to 49 in good health and CMV-seropositive. Sequenced input: PBMCs. The DNA for the CDR3 is TGTGCCAGCAAGAGGACAGGGGTATTTTATCCTGAAGCTTTCTTT. This gives the protein CASKRTGVFYPEAFF. The full variable domain, completed using reference TRBV7-8 and TRBJ1-1, is GAGVSQSPRYKVAKRGQDVALRCDPISGHVSLFWYQQALGQGPEFLTYFQNEAQLDKSGLPSDRFFAERPEGSVSTLKIQRTQQEDSAVYLCASKRTGVFYPEAFFGQGTRLTVV.